These 8 T cell receptor beta chains were all obtained from the same sample, sequenced in a study of cytomegalovirus exposure and HLA in healthy donors. Researchers ran the PCR with 60 Vbeta and 13 Jbeta primers. The protocol was immunoSEQ multiplex PCR, while the TCRdb copy is restricted to in-frame clones and leaves out a portion. The sample records roughly 200,000 clones, 80% to 90% being singletons. Sequenced sample: PBMCs. These receptors all come from a woman aged 18 to 35 in good health and CMV-seronegative.

The chain recombines TRBV29-1 with TRBJ1-3; D perhaps matches TRBD1 (6 bases). V was pared by 6 bases and J by 0 bases, with 15 bases between. The germline V gene encodes CDR1 SQVTM and CDR2 ANQGSEA. CDR3 length: 15 amino acids. CDR3 sequence: CSVQDSYFSGNTIYF. The CDR3 DNA sequence: TGCAGCGTCCAGGACAGTTACTTCTCTGGAAACACCATATATTTT.

The chain combines TRBV9 with TRBJ2-7, with TRBD1 as a possible D gene (6 bases). V lost 8 bases and J 3 bases, leaving 18 bases between the germline ends. The germline V gene encodes CDR1 SGDLS and CDR2 YYNGEE. This CDR3 has 14 residues. The DNA of the CDR3 is TGTGCCAGTTCCCTCGGGACACTCTACTACGAGCAGTACTTC. It is translated as CASSLGTLYYEQYF. The full variable domain, completed using reference TRBV9 and TRBJ2-7, is DSGVTQTPKHLITATGQRVTLRCSPRSGDLSVYWYQQSLDQGLQFLIQYYNGEERAKGNILERFSAQQFPDLHSELNLSSLELGDSALYFCASSLGTLYYEQYFGPGTRLTVT.

This CDR3 reads CASSSGGNSPLHF. DNA of the CDR3: TGTGCCAGCTCCTCAGGGGGTAATTCACCCCTCCACTTT. The V call is TRBV7-9, the J call TRBJ1-6, with 7 positions matching TRBD1. Trimming cost V 8 bases and J 6 bases; bases outside gene matches: 4. Per the germline V gene, CDR1 is SEHNR and CDR2 is FQNEAQ (reference sequence). The CDR3 extends over 13 amino acids.

This clone was seen only a few times. The CDR3 reads CATLGQGFGGSTNEQYF. CDR3 coding DNA: TGTGCCACGCTGGGACAGGGATTCGGCGGGAGTACCAACGAGCAGTACTTC. This chain connects TRBV19 to TRBJ2-7; TRBD1 matches at 9 bases. J was trimmed by 5 bases and V by 10 bases; bases with no gene match: 21. This CDR3 is 17 amino acids long. Per the germline V gene, CDR1 is LNHDA and CDR2 is SQIVND (reference sequence).

This sequence joins TRBV2 and TRBJ2-7, with TRBD2 as a possible D gene (5 bases). CDR1 is SNHLY, CDR2 FYNNEI, per germline. The germline V and J ends were trimmed by 5 bases and 3 bases, with 14 bases remaining between them. This CDR3 has 14 residues. The CDR3 DNA is TGTGCCAGCAGTCCCACACCCGGGAACTACGAGCAGTACTTC. Protein product: CASSPTPGNYEQYF.

CDR3 protein: CASSQTRTGLSYEQYF. In DNA form, the CDR3 reads TGTGCCAGCAGCCAAACTAGGACGGGCTTATCCTACGAGCAGTACTTC. The chain employs TRBV2 and TRBJ2-7, with D perhaps matching TRBD2 (5 bases). Germline loops: CDR1 SNHLY, CDR2 FYNNEI. V was cut by 6 bases and J by 1 base, with 19 bases left in between. The CDR3 is 16 amino acids. Full variable domain (missing parts from reference TRBV2 and TRBJ2-7): EPEVTQTPSHQVTQMGQEVILRCVPISNHLYFYWYRQILGQKVEFLVSFYNNEISEKSEIFDDQFSVERPDGSNFTLKIRSTKLEDSAMYFCASSQTRTGLSYEQYFGPGTRLTVT.

J is TRBJ1-1 and V is TRBV2, with D possibly being TRBD1 (6 bases). V was trimmed by 1 base and J by 0 bases, leaving 6 bases between them. The CDR3 loop spans 14 amino acids. In germline, CDR1 is SNHLY, CDR2 FYNNEI. In nucleotides, the CDR3 is TGTGCCAGCAGTGAAGGGACAGTGAACACTGAAGCTTTCTTT. This translates into CASSEGTVNTEAFF.

Remarks on this clone: One end of the junction varies from germline; a read error may be responsible. This sequence joins TRBV5-1 and TRBJ2-5; 7 bases align to TRBD1. Germline V gene lookup returns CDR1 SGHRS and CDR2 YFSETQ. This CDR3 contains 16 residues. CDR3 residues: CASSPGQARNQEAQYF. For the CDR3, the DNA is TGCGCCAGCAGCCCCGGACAGGCCCGAAACCAAGAGGCCCAGTACTTC.